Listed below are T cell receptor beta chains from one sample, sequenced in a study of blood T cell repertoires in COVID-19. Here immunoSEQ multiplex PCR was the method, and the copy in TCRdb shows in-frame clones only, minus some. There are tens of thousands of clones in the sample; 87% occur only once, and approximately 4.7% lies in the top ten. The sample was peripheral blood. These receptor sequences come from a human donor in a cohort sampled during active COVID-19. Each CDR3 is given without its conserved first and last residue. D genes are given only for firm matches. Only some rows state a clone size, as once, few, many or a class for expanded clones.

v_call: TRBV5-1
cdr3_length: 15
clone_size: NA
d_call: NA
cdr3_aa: ASSLGRPSTMTGELF

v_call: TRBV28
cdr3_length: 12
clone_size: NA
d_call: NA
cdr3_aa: ASILGGARGAQY

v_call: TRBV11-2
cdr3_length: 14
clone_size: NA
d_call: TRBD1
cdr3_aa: ASSPLDRATNEKLF

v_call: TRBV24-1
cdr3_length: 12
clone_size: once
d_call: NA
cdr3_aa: ATSGRSNKVEQF

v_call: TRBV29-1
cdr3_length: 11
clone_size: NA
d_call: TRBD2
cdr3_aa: SVVGLAYNEQF

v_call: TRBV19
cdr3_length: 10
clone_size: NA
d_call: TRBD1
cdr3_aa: ASSRGQYEQY

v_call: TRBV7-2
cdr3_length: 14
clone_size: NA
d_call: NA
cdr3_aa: ASSLVGMERDTEAF

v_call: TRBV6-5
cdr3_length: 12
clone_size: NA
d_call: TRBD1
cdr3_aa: ARTGERTNEKLF

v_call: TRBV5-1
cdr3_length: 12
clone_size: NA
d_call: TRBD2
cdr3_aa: ASSLAGLGNEQF

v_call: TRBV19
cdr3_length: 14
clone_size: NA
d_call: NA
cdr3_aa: ASSIDDRTSGNTIY